A selection of T cell receptor beta chains follows, all from one sample in a study of cytomegalovirus exposure and HLA in healthy donors. Clones were sequenced by immunoSEQ multiplex PCR, and TCRdb holds only the in-frame ones, with some missing. The sample yields more than 150,000 clones, around 77% seen once. The source material was PBMCs. The source is a man aged 35-49 years in good health and CMV-seronegative. The conserved cysteine and the conserved F or W are not part of the CDR3 here. Size is stated for part of the rows, as once, few or many counts, or as a class when the clone is expanded.

V | length | size | CDR3
TRBV12-5 | 10 | - | ASGLSVETQY
TRBV6-1 | 11 | - | ASSRSGNTEAF
TRBV11-2 | 15 | - | ASNLGRGGAGNSPLH
TRBV7-9 | 14 | - | SSSGEMGLAFNEQF
TRBV9 | 13 | - | ASSVAGSTYNEQF
TRBV7-8 | 13 | - | ASSPGQGRTDTQY
TRBV7-9 | 11 | - | ASSFIESEKLF
TRBV11-3 | 15 | few | ASSLVGFGQGNTEAF
TRBV19 | 11 | - | ARGQGAYNEQF
TRBV11-2 | 12 | once | ASSWGLAGGEQY
TRBV7-9 | 15 | - | ASSQTGGASLDQPQH
TRBV27 | 15 | - | ASSPTGGYGYNSPLH
TRBV9 | 13 | - | ASSVGGSGPYEQY
TRBV19 | 12 | - | ASSIIGTVEKLF
TRBV19 | 13 | - | ATSHLQRGSETQY
TRBV5-1 | 13 | - | ASSLEGQRTDTQY
TRBV28 | 13 | - | ASTRLLTPNYGYT
TRBV2 | 11 | - | ASGRQSSYEQY
TRBV4-1 | 17 | - | ASSQGGLVLAGPANEQF
TRBV5-1 | 12 | - | ASSLDSPARGYT
TRBV25-1 | 10 | once | ASMGQAYEQY
TRBV7-9 | 13 | - | ASSLNLDRNYGYT
TRBV27 | 14 | - | ASSLSGRARSYEQY
TRBV5-1 | 13 | - | ASSFEGTGGRTQY
TRBV5-1 | 14 | - | ASSSFSGAHYNEQF
TRBV15 | 12 | - | ATSRDLLPLGYT
TRBV28 | 13 | - | ASIYGTSGRYEQY
TRBV27 | 14 | once | ASSFISVRGTGELF
TRBV4-1 | 12 | - | ASSPRGNNQPQH
TRBV6-6 | 11 | - | ASSTGLGTEAF
TRBV19 | 9 | - | ASSIGHWLF
TRBV30 | 13 | - | AWSETSGAQETQY
TRBV13 | 12 | - | ASSFREGTNEQF
TRBV14 | 15 | - | ASSQWPGGGLYNEQF
TRBV4-1 | 16 | - | ASSHTSGRRDSYNEQF
TRBV7-9 | 13 | - | ASSFTQGAVNTQY